The 15 T cell receptor beta chains in this list originate from one sample, sequenced in a study of blood T cell repertoires in COVID-19 (TCRdb year 2020). Libraries were built with the immunoSEQ multiplex PCR assay. The source is immuneACCESS, and TCRdb retained only in-frame sequences with V and J called. Part of the clones is not carried over; for the studies checked, unresolved V genes explain less than half of this, and the remainder is unexplained. The sample has hundreds of thousands of clones on record, 88% of them singletons. The ten largest clones take up almost 9.5% of the sample. Sequencing input: peripheral blood. The receptors derive from a man aged 18 to 29 with active or convalescent COVID-19.

The chain employs TRBV12-3 or TRBV12-4 and TRBJ2-3; no definite D call. Trimming pared 5 bases from V and 6 bases from J, leaving 9 bases between. This CDR3 spans 12 amino acids. CDR3 protein: CASSRNADTQYF. CDR3 coding DNA: TGTGCCAGCAGTCGTAATGCGGATACGCAGTATTTT.

A few counts support this clone. The V and J genes are TRBV6-5 and TRBJ1-2; 8 bases align to TRBD1. V lost 2 bases, J lost 6 bases, and 2 bases stayed unmatched. The CDR3 is 13 amino acids. Germline V gene sequence: CDR1 MNHEY, CDR2 SVGAGI. The CDR3 region is CASSYGQGNGYTF. Written as DNA, the CDR3 is TGTGCCAGCAGTTACGGACAGGGTAATGGCTACACCTTC.

This chain links TRBV4-3 with TRBJ2-7; 10 positions agree with TRBD1. J gave up 6 bases and V 2 bases, and 10 bases lay outside the gene matches. The CDR3 loop spans 16 amino acids. Germline V CDR1 and CDR2: LGHNA, YSLEER. CDR3 DNA sequence: TGCGCCAGCAGCCAAAATTCGACAGGGGGCAATGGCGAGCAGTACTTC. Amino acids: CASSQNSTGGNGEQYF.

This CDR3 is CASSVVTGTGELFF. In DNA form, the CDR3 reads TGTGCCAGCAGCGTAGTTACAGGAACCGGGGAGCTGTTTTTT. V is TRBV9 and J is TRBJ2-2, with D perhaps matching TRBD1 (5 bases). Germline V gene sequence: CDR1 SGDLS, CDR2 YYNGEE. CDR3 length: 14 amino acids. V was shortened by 0 bases and J by 5 bases, with 8 bases between the two germline ends.

V gene TRBV5-1 combines with J gene TRBJ1-5; the match to TRBD1 covers 10 bases. Germline CDR1 is SGHRS and CDR2 is YFSETQ. The CDR3 extends over 15 amino acids. With 0 bases clipped from V and 4 bases from J, the junction kept 1 base outside the gene matches. Written as DNA, the CDR3 is TGCGCCAGCAGCTTGGGGACAGGGGGAAATCAGCCCCAGCATTTT. Protein product: CASSLGTGGNQPQHF.

This sequence joins TRBV27 and TRBJ1-4, with 9 bases matching TRBD1. Germline V gives CDR1 MNHEY, CDR2 SMNVEV (reference sequence). V trimming: 1 base; J trimming: 9 bases; junction bases outside the gene matches: 9. The CDR3 consists of 16 residues. The CDR3 sequence is CASSLYTGGGVKKLFF. The CDR3 nucleotides read TGTGCCAGCAGTTTATATACAGGGGGCGGCGTGAAAAAACTGTTTTTT.

The gene calls are TRBV27 and TRBJ1-2; 9 bases match TRBD1. The CDR3 spans 14 residues. J gave up 5 bases and V 3 bases, and 4 bases lay outside the gene matches. The germline V gene encodes CDR1 MNHEY and CDR2 SMNVEV (reference sequence). The CDR3 sequence: CASSLRTGDYGYTF. The DNA of the CDR3 is TGTGCCAGCAGTTTGCGGACAGGGGATTATGGCTACACCTTC.

The chain links TRBV3-1 (or the pseudogene TRBV3-2) to TRBJ2-3, with D maybe TRBD1 (6 bases). V gave up 3 bases and J gave up 3 bases, with 31 bases separating them. The CDR3 is 21 residues long. From germline, CDR1 is LGHDT and CDR2 YNNKEL (reference sequence). This CDR3 is CASSHPAEQGWSTGGTDTQYF. The CDR3 coding sequence is TGTGCCAGCAGCCACCCGGCAGAGCAGGGGTGGTCGACCGGCGGGACAGATACGCAGTATTTT.

The rearrangement links TRBV5-1 to TRBJ2-5; TRBD1 might be the D (7 bases). The V gene's germline CDR1 is SGHRS and CDR2 YFSETQ. V dropped 1 base and J dropped 4 bases, with 23 bases sitting between them. The CDR3 length is 18 residues. The CDR3 loop reads CASSLFGGQTLMGETQYF. DNA of the CDR3: TGCGCCAGCAGCTTGTTCGGGGGACAGACCTTAATGGGAGAGACCCAGTACTTC. Together with reference TRBV5-1 and TRBJ2-5, the CDR3 gives the full variable domain: KAGVTQTPRYLIKTRGQQVTLSCSPISGHRSVSWYQQTPGQGLQFLFEYFSETQRNKGNFPGRFSGRQFSNSRSEMNVSTLELGDSALYLCASSLFGGQTLMGETQYFGPGTRLLVL.

V gene TRBV18 combines with J gene TRBJ1-4; D perhaps matches TRBD1 (6 bases). V was pared by 8 bases and J by 3 bases, with 16 bases between. The V gene's germline CDR1 is KGHSH and CDR2 LQKENI. The CDR3 has 15 amino acids. The CDR3 DNA reads as TGTGCCAGCGGGGACATGGGAACAGCTAATGAAAAACTGTTTTTT. Translation gives CASGDMGTANEKLFF.

This clone occurred once. The rearrangement uses TRBV9 and TRBJ2-5, with 7 bases fitting TRBD2. The germline gives CDR1 SGDLS, CDR2 YYNGEE. The CDR3 contains 13 residues. V lost 4 bases and J lost 5; bases outside the gene matches: 5. CDR3 nucleotide sequence: TGTGCCAGCAGCCCGGGGGGAGGGGAGACCCAGTACTTC. Protein sequence: CASSPGGGETQYF.

Concerning this clone: One end of the junction does not line up with germline, which may come from a read error. This chain connects TRBV12-3 or TRBV12-4 to TRBJ1-2; D remains unclear. The CDR3 contains 9 residues. The CDR3 bases are TGTGCCAGCAGTTTACGCGGGATCTTC. This sequence encodes CASSLRGIF.

CDR3 DNA: TGTGCCATCAGTGAGTTCGGTGCCACAGGGGGGACTGACAATGAGCAGTTCTTC. Translating gives CAISEFGATGGTDNEQFF. The chain joins TRBV10-3 to TRBJ2-1; 8 nucleotides match TRBD1. Germline-derived CDR1 and CDR2 are ENHRY and SYGVKD. The CDR3 length is 18 residues. Losses at the gene ends were 1 base for V and 5 bases for J; bases not matched to a gene: 13.

The chain joins TRBV10-1 to TRBJ2-3, with D unclear. CDR1 is WNHNN, CDR2 SYGVQD, per germline (reference sequence). This CDR3 comprises 14 residues. Trimming cost V 0 bases and J 7 bases, with 11 bases left between them. CDR3 region: CASSESLLRNTQYF. For the CDR3, the DNA is TGCGCCAGCAGTGAGTCATTGTTGAGGAATACGCAGTATTTT.

The CDR3 protein is CASSQGGGPGDTQYF. As DNA, the CDR3 is TGTGCCAGCAGCCAAGGAGGGGGTCCAGGAGATACGCAGTATTTT. The gene calls are TRBV14 and TRBJ2-3, with TRBD1 as a possible D gene (6 bases). This CDR3 region has 15 residues. Deletions cut 1 base from V and 5 bases from J, with 13 bases between. CDR1 SGHDN and CDR2 FVKESK come from the germline V gene.